The text below deals with one T cell receptor beta chain. Antigen unknown. The sample belongs to a study of T cell responses to AZD1222 COVID-19 vaccine. Study results and limitations: Unmutated variant regions are reportedly targeted by nearly half of spike-specific TCRs. There were vaccine-associated CD4 TCRs across spike, dominant at 160-218 and 743-854.

Clones were read by immunoSEQ multiplex PCR, and TCRdb kept only the in-frame ones, dropping some. The repertoire holds under 200,000 clones, with 80% to 95% as singletons. Specimen: peripheral blood, collected on day 0 of AZD1222 vaccination. The source of this sequence is an adult in good health.

Written as DNA, the CDR3 is TGCGCCAGCAGCCAAGATGGGAACAGGCTTAATGAGCAGTTCTTC. This encodes CASSQDGNRLNEQFF. The chain is built from TRBV4-3 and TRBJ2-1, with a tentative D call TRBD1 (5 bases). This CDR3 is 15 amino acids long. CDR1 is LGHNA and CDR2 is YSLEER in the germline V gene. V gave up 0 bases and J gave up 7 bases, with 13 bases separating them.